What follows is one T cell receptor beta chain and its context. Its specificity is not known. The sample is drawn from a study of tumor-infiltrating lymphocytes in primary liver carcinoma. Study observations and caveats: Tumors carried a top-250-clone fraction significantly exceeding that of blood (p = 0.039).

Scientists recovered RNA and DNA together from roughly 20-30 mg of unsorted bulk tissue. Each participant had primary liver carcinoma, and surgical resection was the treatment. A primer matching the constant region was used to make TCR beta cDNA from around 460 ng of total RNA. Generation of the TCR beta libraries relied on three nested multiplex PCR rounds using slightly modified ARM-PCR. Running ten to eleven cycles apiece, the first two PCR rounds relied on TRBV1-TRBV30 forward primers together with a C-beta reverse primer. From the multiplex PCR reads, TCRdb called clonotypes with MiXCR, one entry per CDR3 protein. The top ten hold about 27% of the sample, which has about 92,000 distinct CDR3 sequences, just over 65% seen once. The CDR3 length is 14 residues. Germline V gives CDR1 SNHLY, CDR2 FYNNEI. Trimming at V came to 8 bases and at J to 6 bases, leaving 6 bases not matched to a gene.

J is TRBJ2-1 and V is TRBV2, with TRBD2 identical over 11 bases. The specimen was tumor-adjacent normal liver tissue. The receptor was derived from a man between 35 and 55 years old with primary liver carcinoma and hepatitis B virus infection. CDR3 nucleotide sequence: TGTGCCAGCCTATTTAGCGGGAGGGTCAATGAGCAGTTCTTC. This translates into CASLFSGRVNEQFF.